The present TCR beta chain was sequenced within a study of control samples from healthy donors and cancer patients. This table comes from immunoSEQ multiplex PCR, and its TCRdb copy is limited to in-frame clones, with some not included. The sample gives approximately 150,000 clones, roughly nine tenths of which show up once; approximately 7.5% is in the top ten. Germline CDR1 and CDR2: LGHDT and YNNKEL (reference sequence). Losses at the gene ends were 0 bases for V and 4 bases for J; bases not matched to a gene: 4. The CDR3 is made up of 15 amino acids. The receptor was isolated from a man in his fifties or sixties with head and neck cancer. Source material: PBMCs. The chain is built from TRBV3-1 (or the pseudogene TRBV3-2) and TRBJ1-2; 8 positions agree with TRBD1. CDR3 loop: CASSQETGGIYGYTF. The DNA of the CDR3 is TGTGCCAGCAGCCAAGAAACAGGGGGGATCTATGGCTACACCTTC.